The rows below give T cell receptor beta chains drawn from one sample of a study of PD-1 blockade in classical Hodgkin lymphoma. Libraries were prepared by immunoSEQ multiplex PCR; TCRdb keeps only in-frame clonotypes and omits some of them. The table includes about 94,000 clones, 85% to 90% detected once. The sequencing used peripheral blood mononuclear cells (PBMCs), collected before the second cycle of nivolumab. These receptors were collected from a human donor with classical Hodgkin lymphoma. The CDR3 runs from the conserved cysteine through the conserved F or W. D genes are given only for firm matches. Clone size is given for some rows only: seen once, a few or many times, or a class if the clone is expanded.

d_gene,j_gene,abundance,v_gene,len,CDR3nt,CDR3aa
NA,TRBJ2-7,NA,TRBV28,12,TGTGCCAGCAGTTTAGGCCGCTACGAGCAGTACTTC,CASSLGRYEQYF
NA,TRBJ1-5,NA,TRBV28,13,TGTGCCAGCAGTTTAAATTGGGATCAGCCCCAGCATTTT,CASSLNWDQPQHF
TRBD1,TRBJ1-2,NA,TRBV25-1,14,TGTGCCAGCAGTTATTCCGGGACAGCCTATGGCTACACCTTC,CASSYSGTAYGYTF
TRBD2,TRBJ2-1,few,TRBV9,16,TGTGCCAGCAGCGGAACTAGCGGGAGGGTATCCAATGAGCAGTTCTTC,CASSGTSGRVSNEQFF
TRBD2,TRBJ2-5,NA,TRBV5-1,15,TGCGCCAGCAGCTTGGGACTAGCTTGGGGAGAGACCCAGTACTTC,CASSLGLAWGETQYF
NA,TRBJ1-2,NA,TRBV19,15,TGTGCCAGTAGTATGCAGGGGCGAACTAACTATGGCTACACCTTC,CASSMQGRTNYGYTF
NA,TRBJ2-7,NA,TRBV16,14,TGTGCCAGCAGCCAATCGCTAGATTTCTACGAGCAGTACTTC,CASSQSLDFYEQYF
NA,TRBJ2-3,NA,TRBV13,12,TGTGCCAGCAGCCAACAAACCGATACGCAGTATTTT,CASSQQTDTQYF
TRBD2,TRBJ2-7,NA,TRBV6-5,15,TGTGCCAGCAGTTACCGAGCGGGAGGGCCCTCCGAGCAGTACTTC,CASSYRAGGPSEQYF
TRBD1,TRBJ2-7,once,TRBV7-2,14,TGTGCCAGCAGCTTAACAGGGGCCAACTACGAGCAGTACTTC,CASSLTGANYEQYF
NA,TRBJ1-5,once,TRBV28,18,TGTGCCAGCCAGTTCCCGGGGGCGGCGGGTTATAGCAATCAGCCCCAGCATTTT,CASQFPGAAGYSNQPQHF
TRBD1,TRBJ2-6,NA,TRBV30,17,TGTGCCTGGAGTCAGGACAGGGTCCGCTCTGGGGCCAACGTCCTGACTTTC,CAWSQDRVRSGANVLTF
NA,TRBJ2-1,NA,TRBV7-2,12,TGTGCCAGCAGCCTCATGACCGCTGAGCAGTTCTTC,CASSLMTAEQFF
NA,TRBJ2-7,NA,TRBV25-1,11,TGTGCCAGCAGTGTCTGGATCGAGCAGTACTTC,CASSVWIEQYF
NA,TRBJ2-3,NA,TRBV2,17,TGTGCCAGCAGGGGGGGCAGACAGACAGAAAGCACAGATACGCAGTATTTT,CASRGGRQTESTDTQYF
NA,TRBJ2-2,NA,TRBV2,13,TGTGCCAGCTCCCAGGGGACCGCCGGGGAGCTGTTTTTT,CASSQGTAGELFF
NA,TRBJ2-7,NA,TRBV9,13,TGTGCCAGCAGCGCCACGGGTTCCTACGAGCAGTACTTC,CASSATGSYEQYF
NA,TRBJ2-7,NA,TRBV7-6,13,TGTGCCAGCAGCTTAGGGTCCCCCTACGAGCAGTACTTC,CASSLGSPYEQYF
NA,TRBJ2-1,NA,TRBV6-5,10,TGTGCCAGCCAATACAATGAGCAGTTCTTC,CASQYNEQFF
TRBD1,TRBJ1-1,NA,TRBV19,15,TGTGCCAGTAGTCCAGAGGACAGGGTGGTCACTGAAGCTTTCTTT,CASSPEDRVVTEAFF
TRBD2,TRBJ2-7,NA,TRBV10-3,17,TGTGCCATCAGTGAGCTGGCTAGCGGGAGATCCTCCTACGAGCAGTACTTC,CAISELASGRSSYEQYF
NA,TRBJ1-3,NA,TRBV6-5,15,TGTGCCAGCAGTTACTCGGCAGGGATGGGAAACACCATATATTTT,CASSYSAGMGNTIYF